The rows below give T cell receptor beta chains drawn from one sample of a study of siplizumab effects on memory and regulatory T cells. Produced via immunoSEQ multiplex PCR; TCRdb's table is partial and in-frame only. Seen here are more than 85,000 clones, about nine tenths observed once, and the top ten hold 1.3%. The specimen was CD4+ T cells sorted from blood. All receptors derive from a human donor in good health. CDR3s include the opening cysteine and the closing phenylalanine or tryptophan. D genes are given only for firm matches. Expanded clones are given a class, and other clones once, few, many or no size at all.

>TRBV5-1|.|TRBD2|TRBJ2-7
CASSLVAGGSYEQYF
TGCGCCAGCAGCTTGGTAGCGGGAGGGTCCTACGAGCAGTACTTC
>TRBV7-9|.|.|TRBJ1-1
CASSLAGGGTEAFF
TGTGCCAGCAGCTTAGCCGGAGGGGGCACTGAAGCTTTCTTT
>TRBV7-2|few|TRBD1|TRBJ1-2
CASSIWDRANYGYTF
TGTGCCAGCAGCATTTGGGACAGGGCCAACTATGGCTACACCTTC
>TRBV5-8|.|TRBD1|TRBJ2-5
CASSRGQARGETQYF
TGTGCCAGCAGCCGGGGACAGGCGAGGGGAGAGACCCAGTACTTC
>TRBV5-5|.|.|TRBJ1-1
CASSGSLEAFF
TGTGCCAGCAGCGGGAGCCTCGAAGCTTTCTTT
>TRBV4-2|.|.|TRBJ2-3
CASSQDPWAASESPTDTQYF
TGTGCCAGCAGCCAAGATCCGTGGGCGGCTAGCGAAAGCCCCACAGATACGCAGTATTTT
>TRBV6-5|.|.|TRBJ1-2
CASRPTFRGVYGYTF
TGTGCCAGCAGGCCGACGTTCAGGGGTGTCTATGGCTACACCTTC
>TRBV11-2|.|.|TRBJ1-1
CASSSIKGRRPGSTEAFF
TGTGCCAGCAGCTCGATAAAAGGTAGGCGCCCTGGGAGCACTGAAGCTTTCTTT
>TRBV4-1|.|.|TRBJ1-6
CASSQDPRDSPLHF
TGCGCCAGCAGCCAAGACCCGAGGGATTCACCCCTCCACTTT
>TRBV5-6|.|.|TRBJ1-2
CASSFAESSGYTF
TGTGCCAGCAGCTTTGCGGAGTCGAGTGGCTACACCTTC
>TRBV5-4|.|.|TRBJ2-5
CASSEGLRGLETQYF
TGTGCCAGCAGCGAAGGACTCAGGGGCTTGGAGACCCAGTACTTC
>TRBV6-1|.|.|TRBJ1-5
CASSRQGSNQPQHF
TGTGCCAGCAGCCGGCAGGGTAGCAATCAGCCCCAGCATTTT
>TRBV19|.|TRBD1|TRBJ1-2
CASSVDRGPYGYTF
TGTGCCAGTAGTGTGGACAGGGGGCCCTATGGCTACACCTTC
>TRBV11-2|.|TRBD2|TRBJ2-7
CASSLSGGKPYEQYF
TGTGCCAGCAGCCTGAGCGGGGGCAAGCCCTACGAGCAGTACTTC
>TRBV9|.|.|TRBJ2-1
CASSVRGAGNEQFF
TGTGCCAGCAGCGTAAGGGGGGCAGGAAATGAGCAGTTCTTC
>TRBV12-5|.|TRBD2|TRBJ2-1
CASGTSGAYNEQFF
TGTGCTAGTGGCACTAGCGGGGCCTACAATGAGCAGTTCTTC
>TRBV11-3|.|.|TRBJ1-1
CASSLETETEAFF
TGTGCCAGCAGCTTAGAGACAGAAACTGAAGCTTTCTTT
>TRBV4-1|.|TRBD1|TRBJ1-4
CASSQVRGGGTNEKLFF
TGCGCCAGCAGCCAAGTTCGGGGAGGGGGCACTAATGAAAAACTGTTTTTT
>TRBV7-9|.|.|TRBJ1-5
CASSMGAGNQPQHF
TGTGCCAGCAGCATGGGGGCGGGGAATCAGCCCCAGCATTTT
>TRBV27|once|TRBD1|TRBJ1-5
CASSSAGGKANQPQHF
TGTGCCAGCAGTTCAGCAGGGGGCAAGGCCAATCAGCCCCAGCATTTT
>TRBV21-1|.|.|TRBJ1-2
CASSRTGYGYTF
TGTGCCAGCAGCAGAACGGGGTATGGCTACACCTTC
>TRBV6-4|.|.|TRBJ2-2
CASSVYGVGELFF
TGTGCCAGCAGTGTGTACGGCGTCGGGGAGCTGTTTTTT
>TRBV14|.|.|TRBJ1-1
CASSPTRGTEAFF
TGTGCCAGCAGCCCTACTCGAGGGACTGAAGCTTTCTTT